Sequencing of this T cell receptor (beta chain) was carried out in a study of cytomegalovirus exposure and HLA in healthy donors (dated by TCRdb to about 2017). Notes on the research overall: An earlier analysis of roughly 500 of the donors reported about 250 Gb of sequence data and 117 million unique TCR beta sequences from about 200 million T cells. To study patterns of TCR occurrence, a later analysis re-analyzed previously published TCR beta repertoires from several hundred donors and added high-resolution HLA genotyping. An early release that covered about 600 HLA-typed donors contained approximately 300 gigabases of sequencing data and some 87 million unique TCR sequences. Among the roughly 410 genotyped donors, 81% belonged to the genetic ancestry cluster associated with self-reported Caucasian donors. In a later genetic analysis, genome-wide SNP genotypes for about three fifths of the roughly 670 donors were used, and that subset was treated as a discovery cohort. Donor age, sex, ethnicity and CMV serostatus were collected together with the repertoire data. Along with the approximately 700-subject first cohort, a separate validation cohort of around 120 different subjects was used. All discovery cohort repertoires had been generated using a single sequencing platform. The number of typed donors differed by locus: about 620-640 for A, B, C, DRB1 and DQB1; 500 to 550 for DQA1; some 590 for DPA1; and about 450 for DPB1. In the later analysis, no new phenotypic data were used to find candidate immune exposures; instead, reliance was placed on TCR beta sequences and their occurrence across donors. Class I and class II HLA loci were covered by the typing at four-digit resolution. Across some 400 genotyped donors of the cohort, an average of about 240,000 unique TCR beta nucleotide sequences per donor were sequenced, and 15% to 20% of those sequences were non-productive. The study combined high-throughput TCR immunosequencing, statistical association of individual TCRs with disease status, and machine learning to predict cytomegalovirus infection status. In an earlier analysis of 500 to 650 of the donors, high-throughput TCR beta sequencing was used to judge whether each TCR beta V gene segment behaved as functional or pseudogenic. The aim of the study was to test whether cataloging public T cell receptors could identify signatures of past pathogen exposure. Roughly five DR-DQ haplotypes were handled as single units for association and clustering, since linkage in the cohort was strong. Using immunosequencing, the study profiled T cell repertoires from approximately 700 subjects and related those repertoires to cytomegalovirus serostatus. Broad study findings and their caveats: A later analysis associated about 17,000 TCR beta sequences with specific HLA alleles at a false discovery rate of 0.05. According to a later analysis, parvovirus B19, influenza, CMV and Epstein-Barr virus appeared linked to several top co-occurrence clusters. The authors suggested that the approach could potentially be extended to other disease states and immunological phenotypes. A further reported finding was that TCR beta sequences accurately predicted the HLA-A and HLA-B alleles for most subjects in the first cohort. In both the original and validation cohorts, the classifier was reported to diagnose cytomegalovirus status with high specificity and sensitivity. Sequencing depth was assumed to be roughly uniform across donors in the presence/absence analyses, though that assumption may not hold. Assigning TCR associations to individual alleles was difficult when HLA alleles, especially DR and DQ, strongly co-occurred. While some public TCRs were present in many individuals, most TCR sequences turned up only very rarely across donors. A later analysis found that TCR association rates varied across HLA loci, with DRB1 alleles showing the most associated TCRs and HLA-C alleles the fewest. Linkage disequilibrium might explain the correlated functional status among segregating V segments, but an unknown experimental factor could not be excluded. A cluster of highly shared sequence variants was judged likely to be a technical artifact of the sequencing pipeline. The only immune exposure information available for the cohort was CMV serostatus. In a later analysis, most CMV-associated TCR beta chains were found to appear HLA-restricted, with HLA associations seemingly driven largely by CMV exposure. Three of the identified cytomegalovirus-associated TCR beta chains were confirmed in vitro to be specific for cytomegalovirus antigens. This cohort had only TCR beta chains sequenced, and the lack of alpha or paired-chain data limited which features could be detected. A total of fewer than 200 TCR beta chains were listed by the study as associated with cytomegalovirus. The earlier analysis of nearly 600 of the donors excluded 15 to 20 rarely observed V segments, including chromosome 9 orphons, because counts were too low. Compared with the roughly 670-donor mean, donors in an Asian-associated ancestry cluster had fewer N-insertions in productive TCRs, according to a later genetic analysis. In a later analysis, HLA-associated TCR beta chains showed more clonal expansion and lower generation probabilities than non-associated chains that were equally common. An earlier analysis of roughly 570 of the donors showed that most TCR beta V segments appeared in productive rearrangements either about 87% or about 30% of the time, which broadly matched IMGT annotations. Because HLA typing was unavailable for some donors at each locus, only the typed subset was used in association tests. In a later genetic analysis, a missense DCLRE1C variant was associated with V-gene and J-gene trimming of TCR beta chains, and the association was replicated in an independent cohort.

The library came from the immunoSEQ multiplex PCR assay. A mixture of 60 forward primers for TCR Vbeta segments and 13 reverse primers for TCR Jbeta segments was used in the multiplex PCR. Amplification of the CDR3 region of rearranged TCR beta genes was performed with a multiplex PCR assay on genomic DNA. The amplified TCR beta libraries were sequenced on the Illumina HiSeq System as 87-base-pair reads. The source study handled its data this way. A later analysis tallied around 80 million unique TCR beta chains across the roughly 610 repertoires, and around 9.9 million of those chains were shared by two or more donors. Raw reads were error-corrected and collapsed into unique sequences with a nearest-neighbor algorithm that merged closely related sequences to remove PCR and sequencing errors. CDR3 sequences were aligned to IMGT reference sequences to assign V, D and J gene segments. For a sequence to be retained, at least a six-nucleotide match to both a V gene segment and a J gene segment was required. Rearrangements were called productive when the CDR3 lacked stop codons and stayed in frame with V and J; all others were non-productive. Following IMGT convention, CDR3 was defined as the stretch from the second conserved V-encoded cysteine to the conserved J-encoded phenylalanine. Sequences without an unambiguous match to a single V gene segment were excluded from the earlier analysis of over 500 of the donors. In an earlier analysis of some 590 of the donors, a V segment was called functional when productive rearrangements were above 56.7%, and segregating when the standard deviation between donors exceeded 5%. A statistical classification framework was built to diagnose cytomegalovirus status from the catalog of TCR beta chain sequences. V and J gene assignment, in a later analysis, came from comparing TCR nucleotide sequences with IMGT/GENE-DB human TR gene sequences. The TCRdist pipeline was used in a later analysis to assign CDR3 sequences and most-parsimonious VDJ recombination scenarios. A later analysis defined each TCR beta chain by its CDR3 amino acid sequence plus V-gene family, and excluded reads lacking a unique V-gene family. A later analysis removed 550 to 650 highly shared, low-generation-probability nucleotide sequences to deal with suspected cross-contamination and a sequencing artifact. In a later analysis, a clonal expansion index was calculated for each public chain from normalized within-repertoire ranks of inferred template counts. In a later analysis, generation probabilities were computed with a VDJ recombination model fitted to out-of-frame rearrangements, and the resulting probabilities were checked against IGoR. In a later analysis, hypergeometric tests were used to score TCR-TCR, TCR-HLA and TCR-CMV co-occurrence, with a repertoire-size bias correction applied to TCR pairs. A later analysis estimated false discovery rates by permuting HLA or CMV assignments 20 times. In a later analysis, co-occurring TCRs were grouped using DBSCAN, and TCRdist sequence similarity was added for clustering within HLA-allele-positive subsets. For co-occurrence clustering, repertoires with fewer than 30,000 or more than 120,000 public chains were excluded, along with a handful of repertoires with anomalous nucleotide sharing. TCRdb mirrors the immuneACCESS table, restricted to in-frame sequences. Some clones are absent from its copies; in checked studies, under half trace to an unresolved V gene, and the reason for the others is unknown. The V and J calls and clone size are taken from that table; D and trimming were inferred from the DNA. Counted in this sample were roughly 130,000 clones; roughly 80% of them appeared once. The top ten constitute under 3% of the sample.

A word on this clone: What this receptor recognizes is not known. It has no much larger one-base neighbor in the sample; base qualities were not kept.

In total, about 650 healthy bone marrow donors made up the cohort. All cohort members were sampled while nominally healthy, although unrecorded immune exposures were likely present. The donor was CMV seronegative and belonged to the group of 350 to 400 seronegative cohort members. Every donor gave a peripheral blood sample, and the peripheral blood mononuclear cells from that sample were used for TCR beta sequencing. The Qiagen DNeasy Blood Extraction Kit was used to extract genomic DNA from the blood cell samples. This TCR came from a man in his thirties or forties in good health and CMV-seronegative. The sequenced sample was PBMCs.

The CDR3 in this case is CASSQTGALETQYF. The DNA sequence follows: TGTGCCAGCAGCCAGACAGGGGCTTTGGAGACCCAGTACTTC. This chain is built from TRBV7-9 and TRBJ2-5, with 8 middle bases fitting TRBD1. Reading the germline V gene (reference sequence) gives CDR1 SEHNR and CDR2 FQNEAQ. From cysteine to phenylalanine, the CDR3 is 14 amino acids long. Only CDR3 DNA remains: 42 bases, in frame from the first base. The junction shows trimming of 5 bases on V and 5 bases on J, and the gene matches do not reach 7 bases of it.